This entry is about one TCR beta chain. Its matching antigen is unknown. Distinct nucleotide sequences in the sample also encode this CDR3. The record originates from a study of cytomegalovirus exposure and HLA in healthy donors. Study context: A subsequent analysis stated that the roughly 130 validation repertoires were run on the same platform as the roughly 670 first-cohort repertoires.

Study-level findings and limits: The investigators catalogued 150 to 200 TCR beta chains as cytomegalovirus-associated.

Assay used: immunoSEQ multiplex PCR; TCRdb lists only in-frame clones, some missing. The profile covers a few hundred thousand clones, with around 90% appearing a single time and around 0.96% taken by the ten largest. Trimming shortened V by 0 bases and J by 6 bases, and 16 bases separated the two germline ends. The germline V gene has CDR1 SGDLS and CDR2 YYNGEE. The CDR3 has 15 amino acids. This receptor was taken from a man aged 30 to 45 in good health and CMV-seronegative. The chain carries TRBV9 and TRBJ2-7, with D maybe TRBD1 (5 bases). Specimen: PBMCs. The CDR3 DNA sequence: TGTGCCAGCAGCGTAGAGGGGCGGATTCCTGTCGAGCAGTACTTC. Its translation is CASSVEGRIPVEQYF. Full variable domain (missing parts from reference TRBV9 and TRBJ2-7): DSGVTQTPKHLITATGQRVTLRCSPRSGDLSVYWYQQSLDQGLQFLIQYYNGEERAKGNILERFSAQQFPDLHSELNLSSLELGDSALYFCASSVEGRIPVEQYFGPGTRLTVT.